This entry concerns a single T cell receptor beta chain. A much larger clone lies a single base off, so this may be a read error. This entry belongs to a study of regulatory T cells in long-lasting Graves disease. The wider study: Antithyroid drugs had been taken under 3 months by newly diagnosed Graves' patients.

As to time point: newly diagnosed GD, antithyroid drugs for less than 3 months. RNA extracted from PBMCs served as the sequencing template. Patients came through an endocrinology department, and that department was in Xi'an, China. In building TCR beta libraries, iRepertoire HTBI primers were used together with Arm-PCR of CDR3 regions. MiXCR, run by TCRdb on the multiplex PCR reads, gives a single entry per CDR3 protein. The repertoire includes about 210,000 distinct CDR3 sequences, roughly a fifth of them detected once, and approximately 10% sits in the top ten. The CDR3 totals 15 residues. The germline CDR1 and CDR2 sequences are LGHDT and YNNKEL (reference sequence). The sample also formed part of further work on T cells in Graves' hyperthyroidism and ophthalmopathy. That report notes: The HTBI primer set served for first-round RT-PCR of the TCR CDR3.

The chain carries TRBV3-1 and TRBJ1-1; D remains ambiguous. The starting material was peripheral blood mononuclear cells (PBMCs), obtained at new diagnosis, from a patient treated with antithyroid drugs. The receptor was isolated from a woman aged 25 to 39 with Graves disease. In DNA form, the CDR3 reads TGTGCCAGCAGCCCGTACAACAGTCTGAGCACTGTAGCTTTCTTT. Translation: CASSPYNSLSTVAFF. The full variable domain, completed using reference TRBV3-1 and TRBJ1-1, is DTAVSQTPKYLVTQMGNDKSIKCEQNLGHDTMYWYKQDSKKFLKIMFSYNNKELIINETVPNRFSPKSPDKAHLNLHINSLELGDSAVYFCASSPYNSLSTVAFFGQGTRLTVV.